A single sample is the source of the 30 T cell receptor beta chains below, sequenced in a study of shared clonotypes between healthy human individuals. Profiling relied on immunoSEQ multiplex PCR, and the TCRdb table lists in-frame clones only, not all of them. The sample lists some 980,000 clones; over 60% were seen once. Input material: memory CD4+ T cells sorted from blood. Subset in this sample: CD45RA-negative fraction. All receptors derive from a man aged 18 to 30 in good health.

The rearrangement uses TRBV4-3 and TRBJ2-7; 11 bases are a match to TRBD1. J gave up 1 base and V 2 bases, and 4 bases lay outside the gene matches. This CDR3 region has 16 residues. Germline V gene lookup returns CDR1 LGHNA and CDR2 YSLEER. CDR3 amino acids: CASSQLDRGLSYEQYF. The CDR3 DNA reads TGCGCCAGCAGCCAACTGGACAGGGGGCTATCCTACGAGCAGTACTTC.

V gene TRBV10-3 combines with J gene TRBJ2-5; 9 bases are shared with TRBD1. CDR3 length: 14 residues. Germline assignment: CDR1 ENHRY and CDR2 SYGVKD. V shed 5 bases, J shed 3 bases, and the junction held 4 bases outside the gene matches. CDR3: CAISPGQGKETQYF. In DNA, the CDR3 is TGTGCCATCAGTCCGGGACAGGGAAAAGAGACCCAGTACTTC.

The gene calls are TRBV10-3 and TRBJ1-1, with no clear D. Germline V gives CDR1 ENHRY, CDR2 SYGVKD. V gave up 0 bases and J gave up 4 bases, with 12 bases separating them. This CDR3 spans 15 amino acids. CDR3 region: CAISESLGSGTEAFF. CDR3 in DNA: TGTGCCATCAGTGAGTCTTTGGGTTCGGGCACTGAAGCTTTCTTT.

The chain uses TRBV7-9 and TRBJ2-5, with TRBD2 identical over 16 bases. The CDR3 runs 17 residues. The germline V gene encodes CDR1 SEHNR and CDR2 FQNEAQ (reference sequence). The V gene end was trimmed by 4 bases and the J gene end by 2 bases; junction bases not matched to a gene: 4. CDR3 in DNA: TGTGCCAGCAGCTCGGGACTAGCGGGGGGGAGGCAAGAGACCCAGTACTTC. Its translation is CASSSGLAGGRQETQYF.

This clone was found many times. Other DNA sequences in the sample encode the same CDR3. V and J are TRBV6-1 and TRBJ2-3; 12 bases line up with TRBD2. Germline assignment: CDR1 MNHNS and CDR2 SASEGT. This CDR3 spans 15 amino acids. Trimming at V came to 2 bases and at J to 4 bases, leaving 1 base not matched to a gene. The CDR3 sequence is CASSELAGGPDTQYF. CDR3 nucleotide sequence: TGTGCCAGCAGTGAACTAGCGGGGGGGCCAGATACGCAGTATTTT.

The J gene is TRBJ2-6, the V gene TRBV19; D is possibly TRBD2 (6 bases). The CDR3 runs 16 residues. Germline CDR1 reads LNHDA; CDR2 reads SQIVND (reference sequence). Trimming pared 8 bases from V and 4 bases from J, leaving 18 bases between. CDR3 region: CASGTYLNAGANVLTF. The CDR3, as DNA: TGTGCCAGTGGGACTTACCTAAACGCCGGGGCCAACGTCCTGACTTTC.

This clone was picked up one time. This chain links TRBV5-6 with TRBJ1-6; 7 bases agree with TRBD1. J lost 4 bases, V lost 0 bases, and 4 bases had no gene match. Per germline, CDR1 SGHDT and CDR2 YYEEEE. This CDR3 has 16 residues. The CDR3 spells CASSLGSGGYNSPLHF. The CDR3 coding sequence is TGTGCCAGCAGCTTGGGGTCAGGGGGTTATAATTCACCCCTCCACTTT.

This clone was counted a few times. The genes are TRBV5-6 and TRBJ2-7; possible D gene TRBD1, 5 bases. There are 13 residues in the CDR3. CDR1 SGHDT and CDR2 YYEEEE come from the germline V gene. The V gene lost 3 bases and the J gene lost 0 bases, with 7 bases spanning the gap. The CDR3 DNA is TGTGCCAGCAGCTCAGGGTCCTCCTACGAGCAGTACTTC. This codes for CASSSGSSYEQYF. Full variable domain (remainder filled in from reference TRBV5-6 and TRBJ2-7): DAGVTQSPTHLIKTRGQQVTLRCSPKSGHDTVSWYQQALGQGPQFIFQYYEEEERQRGNFPDRFSGHQFPNYSSELNVNALLLGDSALYLCASSSGSSYEQYFGPGTRLTVT.

This clone was detected a few times. V usage is TRBV30 and J usage is TRBJ1-5; D not resolved. Trimming took off 2 bases at V and 3 bases at J, with 17 bases between the two ends. Germline V CDR1 and CDR2: GTSNPN, SVGIG (reference sequence). The CDR3 has 16 amino acids. The CDR3: CAWSPIDGPVNQPQHF. The CDR3 DNA is TGTGCCTGGAGTCCTATAGACGGGCCAGTCAATCAGCCCCAGCATTTT.

This clone was counted only a few times. The chain is built from TRBV10-3 and TRBJ1-6, with D tentatively TRBD1 (6 bases). V lost 6 bases, J lost 5 bases, and 11 bases lay in between. The CDR3 is made up of 14 amino acids. From germline, CDR1 is ENHRY and CDR2 SYGVKD. DNA of the CDR3: TGTGCCATCAGGGGGACACCAAATAATTCACCCCTCCACTTT. Amino acids: CAIRGTPNNSPLHF.

The rearrangement links TRBV27 to TRBJ1-2, with D maybe TRBD1 (6 bases). This CDR3 has 15 amino acids. The germline V gene encodes CDR1 MNHEY and CDR2 SMNVEV (reference sequence). The V end lost 2 bases, the J end lost 7 bases, and 17 bases lay between the germline ends. The chain's CDR3 is CASSLRSQGDSGYTF. The DNA for the CDR3 is TGTGCCAGCAGTTTACGATCACAGGGTGACTCTGGCTACACCTTC.

The J gene is TRBJ1-6, the V gene TRBV7-3, with TRBD1 matching 8 bases. The CDR3 extends over 16 amino acids. After removal of 4 bases from V and 9 bases from J, the junction contained 11 bases not matched to a gene. Germline V CDR1 and CDR2: SGHTA, FQGTGA. The CDR3 DNA is TGTGCCAGCAGCTCCTCCGGACAGGGAAGTACTTCACCCCTCCACTTT. Encoded protein: CASSSSGQGSTSPLHF.

The chain joins TRBV9 to TRBJ2-5; no definite D call. The CDR3 is 14 amino acids. Germline V gene lookup returns CDR1 SGDLS and CDR2 YYNGEE. Trimming stripped 1 base from V and 1 base from J, with 8 bases between. The CDR3 here is CASSVSHGQETQYF. The CDR3 DNA reads TGTGCCAGCAGCGTATCACACGGCCAAGAGACCCAGTACTTC.

V and J are TRBV28 and TRBJ1-5; 11 bases map to TRBD1. The CDR3 extends over 15 amino acids. Germline values: CDR1 MDHEN, CDR2 SYDVKM. The V gene end was trimmed by 8 bases and the J gene end by 5 bases; junction bases not matched to a gene: 8. The CDR3, as DNA: TGTGCCAGCGGGGGAGGACAGGGGGCGTATCAGCCCCAGCATTTT. The encoded protein is CASGGGQGAYQPQHF.

This sequence joins TRBV4-3 and TRBJ2-1, with TRBD2 identical over 10 bases. Per germline, CDR1 LGHNA and CDR2 YSLEER. Unmatched junction bases numbered 11, after V lost 2 bases and J lost 7 bases. The CDR3 covers 17 residues. CDR3 DNA sequence: TGCGCCAGCAGCCAATCCCTCAGCGGGAGGGGGTTGAATGAGCAGTTCTTC. It specifies CASSQSLSGRGLNEQFF.

CDR3 loop: CATSYGGVTDTQYF. The CDR3 region has the DNA TGTGCCACCAGCTATGGAGGGGTCACAGATACGCAGTATTTT. The chain carries TRBV19 and TRBJ2-3; weak D call: TRBD2 (6 bases). Germline V gene lookup returns CDR1 LNHDA and CDR2 SQIVND (reference sequence). The V end was cut by 10 bases, the J end by 2 bases, with 16 bases between. The CDR3 length is 14 residues.

This clone is a singleton in its sample. The same CDR3 can be traced to other DNA sequences in this sample. The rearrangement joins TRBV7-3 to TRBJ1-2; tentative D call: TRBD1 (5 bases). Germline V gene sequence: CDR1 SGHTA, CDR2 FQGTGA. The CDR3 length is 15 residues. With 2 bases removed from V and 1 base from J, the gap between germline ends came to 11 bases. The CDR3 region is CASSLSGTDNYGYTF. For the CDR3, the DNA is TGTGCCAGCAGCTTATCCGGGACGGATAACTATGGCTACACCTTC. Based on the CDR3 plus reference TRBV7-3 and TRBJ1-2, the full variable domain is GAGVSQTPSNKVTEKGKYVELRCDPISGHTALYWYRQSLGQGPEFLIYFQGTGAADDSGLPNDRFFAVRPEGSVSTLKIQRTERGDSAVYLCASSLSGTDNYGYTFGSGTRLTVV.

V and J are TRBV28 and TRBJ2-3, with a weak D call TRBD1 (5 bases). The CDR3 sequence is 15 residues long. Trimming stripped 5 bases from V and 2 bases from J, with 14 bases between. The germline V gene encodes CDR1 MDHEN and CDR2 SYDVKM. CDR3 sequence (DNA): TGTGCCAGCAGTGGATCGGCAGGGAACACAGATACGCAGTATTTT. Residues: CASSGSAGNTDTQYF.

This rearrangement joins TRBV5-1 to TRBJ2-1, with D possibly being TRBD2 (6 bases). Germline-derived CDR1 and CDR2 are SGHRS and YFSETQ. CDR3 length: 13 residues. V was shortened by 4 bases and J by 6 bases, with 11 bases between the two germline ends. CDR3 loop: CASSPGLLNEQFF. CDR3 in DNA: TGCGCCAGCAGCCCGGGACTTCTCAATGAGCAGTTCTTC.

Here the CDR3 reads CAWSRGVGETQYF. The CDR3 DNA sequence: TGTGCCTGGAGCAGGGGGGTAGGGGAGACCCAGTACTTC. This sequence joins TRBV30 and TRBJ2-5, with D perhaps matching TRBD1 (7 bases). Germline-derived CDR1 and CDR2 are GTSNPN and SVGIG (reference sequence). This CDR3 has 13 residues. The ends were cut back, 3 bases at V and 5 bases at J, with 13 bases in the middle.

The V gene is TRBV2, the J gene TRBJ1-2; D may be TRBD1 (6 bases). The V end lost 8 bases, the J end lost 4 bases, and 20 bases lay between the germline ends. The length of the CDR3 is 15 residues. Germline V gives CDR1 SNHLY, CDR2 FYNNEI. CDR3 in DNA: TGTGCCAGCCGGGATACGGGGGCGCGTGGCTATGGCTACACCTTC. This gives the protein CASRDTGARGYGYTF.

The chain joins TRBV19 to TRBJ2-2; 9 positions match TRBD1. J lost 3 bases, V lost 4 bases, and 12 bases had no gene match. Germline-derived CDR1 and CDR2 are LNHDA and SQIVND (reference sequence). CDR3 length: 18 residues. The CDR3 here is CASSTTPPGQGYTGELFF. The CDR3 bases are TGTGCCAGTAGTACCACCCCACCGGGACAGGGTTACACCGGGGAGCTGTTTTTT.

This chain uses TRBV9 with TRBJ1-2; D may be TRBD1 (6 bases). The CDR3 has 15 residues. Trimming took off 3 bases at V and 8 bases at J, with 20 bases between the two ends. Germline values: CDR1 SGDLS, CDR2 YYNGEE. The CDR3 DNA reads TGTGCCAGCAGCGACCCGGGACAAGCCCTTTACGGCTACACCTTC. Translated: CASSDPGQALYGYTF.

This chain connects TRBV10-2 to TRBJ1-2, with D perhaps matching TRBD1 (6 bases). CDR1 and CDR2 (germline): WSHSY, SAAADI. V was cut by 3 bases and J by 6 bases, with 17 bases left in between. The CDR3 contains 15 residues. CDR3 nucleotide sequence: TGCGCCAGCAGTGACTCCGGGACAAGGGGCCATGGCTACACCTTC. Its protein product is CASSDSGTRGHGYTF.

The V gene is TRBV5-6, the J gene TRBJ1-6; D is ambiguous. V was pared by 0 bases and J by 11 bases, with 12 bases between. Germline V gene lookup returns CDR1 SGHDT and CDR2 YYEEEE. CDR3 length: 14 residues. CDR3 in DNA: TGTGCCAGCAGCTTGGGCGCGGCTAACGCACCCCTCCACTTT. It translates to CASSLGAANAPLHF.

On this clone itself: A much larger clone lies a single base off, so this may be a read error. The chain joins TRBV5-1 to TRBJ2-7; possible D gene TRBD2, 6 bases. The germline CDR1 and CDR2 sequences are SGHRS and YFSETQ. This CDR3 is 14 amino acids long. Between the trimmed V and J ends, which lost 0 bases and 3 bases, there was a span of 10 bases. The DNA of the CDR3 is TGCGCCAGCAGCTTGGGTGGTAGCGGCTACGAGCAGTACTTC. Amino acids: CASSLGGSGYEQYF.

V is TRBV9 and J is TRBJ1-3; D gene ambiguous. Trimming stripped 0 bases from V and 2 bases from J, with 9 bases between. This CDR3 spans 15 amino acids. Germline values: CDR1 SGDLS, CDR2 YYNGEE. This CDR3 is CASSVEGRTGNTIYF. In DNA, the CDR3 is TGTGCCAGCAGCGTAGAGGGCAGGACTGGAAACACCATATATTTT.

The chain combines TRBV14 with TRBJ1-2; D call uncertain. This CDR3 has 15 amino acids. Germline V lookup: CDR1 SGHDN, CDR2 FVKESK. V dropped 1 base and J dropped 5 bases, with 14 bases sitting between them. CDR3 coding DNA: TGTGCCAGCAGCCAAGGGGCGGTCGTTGGGTATGGCTACACCTTC. The encoded protein is CASSQGAVVGYGYTF.

The rearrangement joins TRBV19 to TRBJ1-6; 7 bases align to TRBD1. Germline loops: CDR1 LNHDA, CDR2 SQIVND (reference sequence). This CDR3 has 14 amino acids. The V segment lost 6 bases and the J segment 8 bases; nucleotides outside the gene matches: 7. This CDR3 is CASSNQGGYSPLHF. The CDR3, as DNA: TGTGCCAGTAGCAACCAGGGGGGGTATTCACCCCTCCACTTT.

The chain uses TRBV5-5 and TRBJ1-1, with TRBD1 identical over 8 bases. Germline values: CDR1 SGHKS, CDR2 YYEKEE (reference sequence). J was trimmed by 4 bases and V by 4 bases; bases with no gene match: 12. The CDR3 is 16 amino acids. The CDR3 nucleotides are TGTGCCAGCAGCCCTGGACAGGGAGACGTCAGCACTGAAGCTTTCTTT. Amino acids: CASSPGQGDVSTEAFF. The full variable domain, in which reference TRBV5-5 and TRBJ1-1 provide the parts outside the CDR3, is DAGVTQSPTHLIKTRGQQVTLRCSPISGHKSVSWYQQVLGQGPQFIFQYYEKEERGRGNFPDRFSARQFPNYSSELNVNALLLGDSALYLCASSPGQGDVSTEAFFGQGTRLTVV.